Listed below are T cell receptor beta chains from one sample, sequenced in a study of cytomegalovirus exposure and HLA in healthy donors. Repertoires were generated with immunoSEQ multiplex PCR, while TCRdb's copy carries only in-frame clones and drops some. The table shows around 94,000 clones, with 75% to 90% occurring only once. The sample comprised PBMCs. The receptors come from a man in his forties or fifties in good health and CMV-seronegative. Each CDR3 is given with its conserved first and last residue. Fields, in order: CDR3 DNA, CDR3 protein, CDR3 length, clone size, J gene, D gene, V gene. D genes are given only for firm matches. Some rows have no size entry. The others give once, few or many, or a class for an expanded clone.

TGCGCCAGCAGCTTCGGGGACAGGGCCAACAATTCACCCCTCCACTTT	CASSFGDRANNSPLHF	16	NA	TRBJ1-6	TRBD1	TRBV5-1
TGTGCCAGCAGCGCTCTCGGGACAGGGGAGGATACGCAGTATTTT	CASSALGTGEDTQYF	15	NA	TRBJ2-3	TRBD1	TRBV5-6
TGTGCCAGGAGAAACAATGAGCAGTTCTTC	CARRNNEQFF	10	NA	TRBJ2-1	NA	TRBV2
TGCGCCAGCAGCCAAGATATAAGCAATCAGCCCCAGCATTTT	CASSQDISNQPQHF	14	NA	TRBJ1-5	NA	TRBV4-3
TGTGCCAGCAGTACAGGGAGGGCCTATGGCTACACCTTC	CASSTGRAYGYTF	13	few	TRBJ1-2	NA	TRBV2
TGTGCCAGCAGTGAAGGGAGCGGGGCCGTCTACGAGCAGTACTTC	CASSEGSGAVYEQYF	15	NA	TRBJ2-7	TRBD2	TRBV6-1
TGTGCCAGCAGCGGGGATCGGGGCAATCAGCCCCAGCATTTT	CASSGDRGNQPQHF	14	NA	TRBJ1-5	NA	TRBV2
TGTGCCAGCAGCTTAGGCTTAGCGGGGGCTACCACAGATACGCAGTATTTT	CASSLGLAGATTDTQYF	17	NA	TRBJ2-3	TRBD2	TRBV11-3
TGTGCCAGCAGCTCACTAGCGGGGTCCACAGATACGCAGTATTTT	CASSSLAGSTDTQYF	15	few	TRBJ2-3	TRBD2	TRBV11-1
TGTGCCACCAGCAGAGGGATCGTCAGCGGGGATACGGATACGCAGTATTTT	CATSRGIVSGDTDTQYF	17	NA	TRBJ2-3	TRBD2	TRBV15
TGTGCCTGGAGTGTACAGGGAGTAGGAAACATTCAGTACTTC	CAWSVQGVGNIQYF	14	NA	TRBJ2-4	NA	TRBV30
TGTGCCAGTAGTATCGAGCCTGCAGGTGGCTCTGAAGCTTTCTTT	CASSIEPAGGSEAFF	15	NA	TRBJ1-1	NA	TRBV19
TGTGCCAGCAGCGTAACACAGGCCCACGAGCAGTACTTC	CASSVTQAHEQYF	13	NA	TRBJ2-7	NA	TRBV2
TGTGCCAGCAGCCCCTCGGGACAGTTTAGCACAGATACGCAGTATTTT	CASSPSGQFSTDTQYF	16	NA	TRBJ2-3	TRBD1	TRBV13
TGCGCCAGCAGCGGCGGTGTAAGGGGGCGCGACCGTGGCTACACCTTC	CASSGGVRGRDRGYTF	16	NA	TRBJ1-2	TRBD1	TRBV5-1
TGTGCCAGCAGCGCCCTCGATCGGAGGGCCACTATGACCGGGGAGCTGTTTTTT	CASSALDRRATMTGELFF	18	NA	TRBJ2-2	NA	TRBV5-6
TGCGCCAGCAGCTTGGTAGCCCAGCCCGAGGATGAGCAGTTCTTC	CASSLVAQPEDEQFF	15	NA	TRBJ2-1	NA	TRBV5-1
TGTGCCAGCAGCTTTAATTCTCCCCCTTCTAGCGAGACCCAGTACTTC	CASSFNSPPSSETQYF	16	NA	TRBJ2-5	NA	TRBV11-2
TGTGCCAGTCTGGCCCTTCCCAACTATGGCTACACCTTC	CASLALPNYGYTF	13	NA	TRBJ1-2	NA	TRBV6-6
TGCGCCAGCAGCATCGGAGACTACAATGAGCAGTTCTTC	CASSIGDYNEQFF	13	NA	TRBJ2-1	NA	TRBV5-1
TGTGCCAGCAGTCGCAGCGGTGACTCCTACGAGCAGTACTTC	CASSRSGDSYEQYF	14	NA	TRBJ2-7	NA	TRBV6-1
TGTGCCAGCAGTGAATTAGGGGGCGGCAGGGGAAGAAAAGAGCAGTACTTC	CASSELGGGRGRKEQYF	17	NA	TRBJ2-7	TRBD1	TRBV25-1
TGCGCCAGCAGCTTGGAAACGGATCAGCCCCAGCATTTT	CASSLETDQPQHF	13	NA	TRBJ1-5	NA	TRBV5-1
TGTGCCAGCAGCTCCAGCGGAGCCTACAATGAGCAGTTCTTC	CASSSSGAYNEQFF	14	NA	TRBJ2-1	NA	TRBV7-3
TGTGCCAGCAGCCGGACAGGGTATGACGAAGCTTTCTTT	CASSRTGYDEAFF	13	NA	TRBJ1-1	TRBD1	TRBV7-6
TGCGCCAGCAGCTTGGCAGGGGGCGTGAACATTCAGTACTTC	CASSLAGGVNIQYF	14	NA	TRBJ2-4	TRBD1	TRBV5-1
TGTGCTAGTGGTTTGGTCGGGGGGGCCACAGATACGCAGTATTTT	CASGLVGGATDTQYF	15	NA	TRBJ2-3	TRBD2	TRBV12-5
TGTGCCAGCAGCGTAGGGGTGACTAGCGGGGGGGGAGAGACCCAGTACTTC	CASSVGVTSGGGETQYF	17	NA	TRBJ2-5	TRBD2	TRBV9
TGTGCCAGCAGTTCGACGGGACTTCACACCGGGGAGCTGTTTTTT	CASSSTGLHTGELFF	15	few	TRBJ2-2	NA	TRBV27
TGTGCCAGCAGGTTACAGGGATTCTCTGGAAACACCATATATTTT	CASRLQGFSGNTIYF	15	NA	TRBJ1-3	NA	TRBV5-5
TGTGCCAGCACCGAAGGGGTTCGCTCCTACAATGAGCAGTTCTTC	CASTEGVRSYNEQFF	15	NA	TRBJ2-1	NA	TRBV5-4
TGTGCCAGTAGTTCAAGGTCTAGCGGGGGACTGAACACCGGGGAGCTGTTTTTT	CASSSRSSGGLNTGELFF	18	NA	TRBJ2-2	TRBD2	TRBV19
TGTGCCTGGAGTCAGCGCGGGACGCGCCGTAACAATGAGCAGTTCTTC	CAWSQRGTRRNNEQFF	16	NA	TRBJ2-1	NA	TRBV30
TGTGCCAGCAGCGTAGAGGCGGGGGGAGGGCAGTTCTTC	CASSVEAGGGQFF	13	NA	TRBJ2-1	TRBD2	TRBV9
TGTGCCAGCAGTGCGTCTACCGCGGGGGACGGGGAGACCCAGTACTTC	CASSASTAGDGETQYF	16	NA	TRBJ2-5	TRBD2	TRBV2
TGCAGCGTTGAGGGATTGACAGAAGATACGCAGTATTTT	CSVEGLTEDTQYF	13	once	TRBJ2-3	NA	TRBV29-1
TGTGCCAGCAGTGAACTTCACTACCAAGAGACCCAGTACTTC	CASSELHYQETQYF	14	NA	TRBJ2-5	NA	TRBV2
TGTGCCAGCAGCTTTTCCGGGACAGGGGGAATAGATACGCAGTATTTT	CASSFSGTGGIDTQYF	16	once	TRBJ2-3	TRBD1	TRBV5-6
TGTGCCAGCAGCCCTTCGGTAGCCAAAAACATTCAGTACTTC	CASSPSVAKNIQYF	14	NA	TRBJ2-4	NA	TRBV9
TGTGCCAGCAGTTACCTTCTTGCGGATACGCAGTATTTT	CASSYLLADTQYF	13	NA	TRBJ2-3	NA	TRBV6-5
TGCGCCAGCAGCGCGGACAGGATTGCCTATGGCTACACCTTC	CASSADRIAYGYTF	14	once	TRBJ1-2	TRBD1	TRBV4-1
TGTGCCAGCAGCTTAAGAGGTAGTTCGGGGAAGGAGACCCAGTACTTC	CASSLRGSSGKETQYF	16	NA	TRBJ2-5	NA	TRBV7-2
TGTGCCAGCAGTCGACAGGGGCAGTACGAGCAGTACTTC	CASSRQGQYEQYF	13	NA	TRBJ2-7	TRBD1	TRBV27
TGTGCCAGTAGTGCCCGGGACTTCAGTGAGACCCAGTACTTC	CASSARDFSETQYF	14	NA	TRBJ2-5	NA	TRBV19
TGTGCCAGCTCACCGGGGACAGGGGGCAATCAGCCCCAGCATTTT	CASSPGTGGNQPQHF	15	NA	TRBJ1-5	TRBD1	TRBV18
TGTGCCAGTTCCAGGGTAAAGGGGTATGGCTACACCTTC	CASSRVKGYGYTF	13	NA	TRBJ1-2	NA	TRBV28
TGCGCCAGCAGCCAAGACAGTCTCTATGGCTACACCTTC	CASSQDSLYGYTF	13	NA	TRBJ1-2	NA	TRBV4-1
TGCGCCAGCAGCTTGGAAGGGGCGCACTGGGAGCAGTACTTC	CASSLEGAHWEQYF	14	NA	TRBJ2-7	NA	TRBV5-1
TGTGCCAGCAGCCGGGACAGACAAGAGACCCAGTACTTC	CASSRDRQETQYF	13	NA	TRBJ2-5	TRBD1	TRBV11-2
TGTGCCAGTAGTATAGCTCGGGACAGGGGGCGCGAGGTCGAGCAGTTCTTC	CASSIARDRGREVEQFF	17	NA	TRBJ2-1	TRBD1	TRBV19
TGTGCCAGCAGCCCCGCGCCCGACTACAGCTCCTACAATGAGCAGTTCTTC	CASSPAPDYSSYNEQFF	17	NA	TRBJ2-1	NA	TRBV7-8
TGTGCCAGCAGATCCCGACAGGCTTATGAAGCTTTCTTT	CASRSRQAYEAFF	13	NA	TRBJ1-1	NA	TRBV7-2
TGTGCCACCGTTGACAGAGGCAATCAGCCCCAGCATTTT	CATVDRGNQPQHF	13	NA	TRBJ1-5	NA	TRBV19